A single sample is the source of the 16 T cell receptor beta chains below, sequenced in a study of T cells after yellow fever vaccination. TCRdb recomputed calls from the 5' RACE reads with MiXCR, one row per CDR3 protein. This table holds 150,000 to 200,000 distinct CDR3 sequences, 6.2% found once. Sequencing used CD4+ T cells sorted from PBMCs, obtained on the day of the first yellow fever vaccination. The receptors originated from a man aged 18 to 35 who received the YFV17D yellow fever vaccine.

This clonotype has a handful of counts. The chain carries TRBV7-9 and TRBJ2-2; tentatively, D is TRBD1 (6 bases). The CDR3 contains 16 residues. Germline assignment: CDR1 SEHNR and CDR2 FQNEAQ (reference sequence). The V end was cut by 7 bases, the J end by 3 bases, with 18 bases between. CDR3 sequence reads: CASTPRQGSYTGELFF. CDR3 DNA sequence: TGTGCCAGCACCCCCCGGCAGGGGTCTTACACCGGGGAGCTGTTTTTT.

This clonotype was observed many times. This chain connects TRBV5-6 to TRBJ2-5; 7 bases line up with TRBD2. The V and J ends lost 7 bases and 1 base, in that order; junction bases with no gene match: 13. This CDR3 contains 16 residues. Germline CDR1 is SGHDT and CDR2 is YYEEEE. The CDR3 sequence: CASRTGGTHSQETQYF. The CDR3 nucleotides read TGTGCCAGCCGGACCGGGGGGACTCACTCCCAAGAGACCCAGTACTTC.

This clonotype was observed a handful of times. V and J are TRBV27 and TRBJ2-1; tentatively, D is TRBD1 or TRBD2 (6 bases each). Deletions cut 0 bases from V and 2 bases from J, with 8 bases between. The germline CDR1 and CDR2 sequences are MNHEY and SMNVEV (reference sequence). The CDR3 sequence is 15 residues long. CDR3 nucleotide sequence: TGTGCCAGCAGTTTATCGGAGGGGGCCTACAATGAGCAGTTCTTC. This sequence encodes CASSLSEGAYNEQFF.

This clonotype was seen only a few times. The chain has TRBV25-1 and TRBJ1-1; D gene unclear. The CDR3 loop spans 11 amino acids. CDR1 MGHDK and CDR2 SYGVNS come from the germline V gene. The V end lost 7 bases, the J end lost 2 bases, and 5 bases lay between the germline ends. The CDR3 is CASIANTEAFF. The CDR3 DNA follows: TGTGCCAGCATAGCTAACACTGAAGCTTTCTTT.

V is TRBV5-1 and J is TRBJ2-5; weak D call: TRBD1 (5 bases). Germline V CDR1 and CDR2: SGHRS, YFSETQ. The CDR3 runs 15 residues. Deletions cut 0 bases from V and 5 bases from J, with 14 bases between. CDR3 bases: TGCGCCAGCAGCTTGGGTACGGAAAAGGGGGAGACCCAGTACTTC. Its translation is CASSLGTEKGETQYF. Using reference TRBV5-1 and TRBJ2-5 for the parts outside the CDR3, the full variable domain is KAGVTQTPRYLIKTRGQQVTLSCSPISGHRSVSWYQQTPGQGLQFLFEYFSETQRNKGNFPGRFSGRQFSNSRSEMNVSTLELGDSALYLCASSLGTEKGETQYFGPGTRLLVL.

CDR3 nucleotide sequence: TGTGCCAGCAGTGGGAGACAGATCTATGGCTACACCTTC. Residues: CASSGRQIYGYTF. The rearrangement links TRBV12-3 or TRBV12-4 to TRBJ1-2; a weak D match, TRBD1 (5 bases). V shed 5 bases and J shed 4 bases, with 11 bases lying between them. The CDR3 is 13 amino acids.

This clonotype was seen repeatedly, ten times or more. The chain carries TRBV6-1 and TRBJ1-5; D call uncertain. Trimming left V 7 bases short and J 7 bases short, with 23 bases between. In germline, CDR1 is MNHNS, CDR2 SASEGT. The CDR3 covers 16 residues. CDR3 nucleotide sequence: TGTGCCAGCATCCTGACCCCCATTGGGAGTTCCCAGCCCCAGCATTTT. As protein: CASILTPIGSSQPQHF.

Ten or more counts support this clonotype. V usage is TRBV6-2 or TRBV6-3 and J usage is TRBJ1-1; 7 bases map to TRBD1. Looked up from germline, CDR1 is MNHEY and CDR2 is SVGEGT. V was pared by 6 bases and J by 3 bases, with 4 bases of the junction left unmatched. There are 13 residues in the CDR3. The CDR3 region is CASRRTGDTEAFF. CDR3 nucleotides: TGTGCCAGCAGGAGGACAGGAGACACTGAAGCTTTCTTT.

This clonotype has a handful of counts. The chain carries TRBV11-2 and TRBJ1-1; no clear D. The CDR3 has 15 residues. Germline loops: CDR1 SGHAT, CDR2 FQNNGV. V was cut by 8 bases and J by 0 bases, with 16 bases left in between. This chain's CDR3 is CASFTTPDVNTEAFF. The CDR3 DNA follows: TGTGCCAGCTTCACGACGCCGGACGTGAACACTGAAGCTTTCTTT.

This clonotype was recorded many times. The J gene is TRBJ2-3, the V gene TRBV9; 8 bases agree with TRBD2. The junction had 7 bases not matched to a gene; V was cut back by 1 base and J by 6 bases. Germline V gives CDR1 SGDLS, CDR2 YYNGEE. This CDR3 spans 15 amino acids. The CDR3 coding sequence is TGTGCCAGCAGCGTAAATCCGGGGGGGAGTGATACGCAGTATTTT. This gives the protein CASSVNPGGSDTQYF.

The J gene is TRBJ2-3, the V gene TRBV7-2; TRBD2 matches 7 bases. V shed 1 base, J shed 5 bases, and the junction held 6 bases outside the gene matches. This CDR3 comprises 15 residues. Per germline, CDR1 SGHTA and CDR2 FQGNSA. CDR3 residues: CASSLGLAEKDTQYF. CDR3 coding DNA: TGTGCCAGCAGCTTAGGGCTAGCGGAGAAAGATACGCAGTATTTT. Complete variable domain (other parts from reference TRBV7-2 and TRBJ2-3): GAGVSQSPSNKVTEKGKDVELRCDPISGHTALYWYRQSLGQGLEFLIYFQGNSAPDKSGLPSDRFSAERTGGSVSTLTIQRTQQEDSAVYLCASSLGLAEKDTQYFGPGTRLTVL.

Only a few counts were recorded for this clonotype. The V and J genes are TRBV4-2 and TRBJ1-1; no clear D gene. The germline V gene encodes CDR1 LGHNA and CDR2 YNFKEQ. The CDR3 totals 13 residues. Trimming removed 0 bases from V and 11 bases from J, with 13 bases in between. The CDR3 DNA is TGTGCCAGCAGCCAAGATCTCGAGGTCCTGGCTTTCTTT. As protein: CASSQDLEVLAFF.

This clonotype was counted ten times or more. The chain couples TRBV6-2 or TRBV6-3 to TRBJ2-7; TRBD2 aligns across 7 bases. Trimming at V came to 2 bases and at J to 2 bases, leaving 3 bases not matched to a gene. Germline CDR1 and CDR2: MNHEY and SVGEGT. The CDR3 consists of 14 residues. CDR3 loop: CASSYPGTTYEQYV. As DNA, the CDR3 is TGTGCCAGCAGTTACCCTGGGACTACCTACGAGCAGTACGTC.

Ten or more counts support this clonotype. The chain recombines TRBV2 with TRBJ1-6; D ambiguous. This CDR3 is built from 15 residues. Germline loops: CDR1 SNHLY, CDR2 FYNNEI. The germline V and J ends were trimmed by 2 bases and 7 bases, with 12 bases remaining between them. This CDR3 reads CASSESLDGNSPLHF. DNA for the CDR3: TGTGCCAGCAGTGAAAGCTTAGACGGGAATTCACCCCTCCACTTT.

This clonotype was observed at least ten times. The chain has TRBV20-1 and TRBJ1-1; possible D gene TRBD1, 5 bases. Germline-derived CDR1 and CDR2 are DFQATT and SNEGSKA (reference sequence). CDR3 length: 10 residues. In nucleotides, the CDR3 is TGCAGGGGGGTGAGGACTGAAGCTTTCTTT. Translation: CRGVRTEAFF.

The rearrangement uses TRBV7-2 and TRBJ2-7; 11 bases are a match to TRBD2. The CDR3 is made up of 16 amino acids. The germline CDR1 and CDR2 sequences are SGHTA and FQGNSA. Unmatched junction bases numbered 8, after V lost 3 bases and J lost 4 bases. The CDR3 reads CASSFGSSGGGYEQYF. CDR3 nucleotide sequence: TGTGCCAGCAGCTTCGGGAGTAGCGGGGGGGGGTACGAGCAGTACTTC.